Given below is one TCR beta chain in context. This sample was taken from a study of blood T cell repertoires in COVID-19. At the level of the study: Samples came from the United States, Italy and Spain, spanning acute and convalescent COVID-19. T cells, B-cell-depleted T cells, or PBMCs supplied cDNA or gDNA.

In the original analysis: How many nucleated cells were present was estimated from reference gene primer amplification. Measured with immunoSEQ multiplex PCR; TCRdb has only the in-frame clones, and not every one. The D gene and trimming were derived from the DNA, and the V and J assignments and clone size from that table. This sample yields more than 300,000 clones, of which 80% to 90% are seen a single time; roughly 1.1% belongs to the top ten. The CDR3 is made up of 17 amino acids. CDR1 is DFQATT, CDR2 SNEGSKA, per germline (reference sequence). V lost 3 bases to trimming and J lost 0 bases; unmatched junction nucleotides: 7.

The rearrangement uses TRBV20-1 and TRBJ2-1; 11 bases map to TRBD2. The sequenced sample consisted of peripheral blood. The sequence derives from a woman aged 45-65 years with acute or convalescent COVID-19. The CDR3 DNA sequence: TGCAGTGCTAGTAGTCCTAGCGGGGGGAACTCCTACAATGAGCAGTTCTTC. It specifies CSASSPSGGNSYNEQFF.